This T cell receptor beta chain is drawn from a study of T cell changes during pregnancy in multiple sclerosis. In its sample, this clone was seen once. Germline V gives CDR1 WNHNN, CDR2 SYGVQD (reference sequence). Trimming pared 0 bases from V and 2 bases from J, leaving 9 bases between. The CDR3 is 15 residues long. Profiled with immunoSEQ multiplex PCR; TCRdb holds only in-frame clones, not every one. The sample has 60,000 to 85,000 clones; about 90% are singletons. Sample: peripheral blood, taken in the first trimester of pregnancy. The chain is built from TRBV10-1 and TRBJ2-3; no definite D call. This TCR derives from a female donor with multiple sclerosis, enrolled in a pregnancy study. The CDR3 sequence is CASSESWRLTDTQYF. CDR3 nucleotides: TGCGCCAGCAGTGAGTCTTGGCGGCTCACAGATACGCAGTATTTT.